These T cell receptor beta chains were read from a single sample in a study of shared clonotypes between healthy human individuals. Method: immunoSEQ multiplex PCR; TCRdb's copy keeps in-frame clones and lacks some. The sample records 2.3 million or so clones, about 92% being singletons. The specimen sequenced was naive CD4+ T cells from PBMCs. These receptors were obtained from a man in his late teens or twenties in good health. Some clones in this sample may be carry-over from other donors' samples. Each CDR3 is given without its conserved first and last residue.

V,J,length,CDR3
TRBV5-1,TRBJ2-3,14,ASSAQGTQAADTQY
TRBV7-2,TRBJ2-7,11,ASSFTWTAEQY
TRBV7-8,TRBJ2-3,9,ASSFADTQY
TRBV7-6,TRBJ1-1,14,ASSLAAGTGHNEAF
TRBV4-1,TRBJ2-7,13,ASSHLGRSLYEQY
TRBV5-8,TRBJ2-1,13,ASSLPGTPRNEQF
TRBV5-5,TRBJ1-5,14,ASSLAPGATNQPQH
TRBV16,TRBJ2-3,10,ASRQNLGTQY
TRBV6-5,TRBJ2-7,12,ASRTDRATYEQY
TRBV5-6,TRBJ1-1,12,ASSLKALYTEAF
TRBV5-4,TRBJ2-1,13,ASSLARGPYNEQF
TRBV5-1,TRBJ2-5,15,ASSKGLAGAEQETQY
TRBV2,TRBJ2-7,11,ASSTSGIYEQY
TRBV9,TRBJ1-2,13,ASSVLDRGGYGYT
TRBV9,TRBJ1-3,13,ASSVGFGTGNTIY
TRBV2,TRBJ2-5,13,ASIGPSGPQETQY
TRBV19,TRBJ1-1,13,ASSIVPGGRTEAF
TRBV7-6,TRBJ2-5,13,ASSLASGFQETQY
TRBV7-2,TRBJ2-1,12,ASMGLAGYNEQF
TRBV5-4,TRBJ2-7,12,ASSSFPTGGEQY
TRBV7-7,TRBJ2-5,11,ASSAAVQETQY
TRBV5-1,TRBJ1-1,15,ASSLSPRTPLNTEAF
TRBV2,TRBJ2-7,13,ASSAAGTGTYEQY
TRBV6-5,TRBJ1-5,11,ASSYLGRQPQH
TRBV9,TRBJ2-7,12,ASSARLSSYEQY
TRBV18,TRBJ2-1,14,ASSPPSGYRLLEQF
TRBV7-3,TRBJ2-1,10,ASSQGRAEQF
TRBV27,TRBJ1-2,12,ASSLRSGGSGYT
TRBV4-1,TRBJ2-7,14,ASSHLGRSRSYEQY
TRBV5-1,TRBJ2-3,12,ASSLEQPPDTQY
TRBV4-3,TRBJ1-6,13,ASSQEGLGNSPLH
TRBV5-1,TRBJ2-7,12,ASSVRDRAYEQY
TRBV7-9,TRBJ2-6,12,ASTRDVGANVLT
TRBV10-2,TRBJ1-2,11,ASSEQENYGYT
TRBV7-2,TRBJ2-5,13,ASSVKSGVQETQY
TRBV29-1,TRBJ1-1,10,SVIRVNTEAF
TRBV6-6,TRBJ2-7,14,ASSITGTGDSYEQY
TRBV7-8,TRBJ2-3,14,ASSSIAGGRTDTQY
TRBV25-1,TRBJ1-2,13,ASSTAGGAFYGYT
TRBV28,TRBJ2-5,14,ASSLGPQSGGETQY
TRBV2,TRBJ1-5,13,ASCVSGTVGQPQH
TRBV28,TRBJ1-1,11,ASSLKRNTEAF
TRBV5-1,TRBJ2-2,12,ASFGDRYTGELF
TRBV27,TRBJ2-3,14,ASSLFQGPRVDTQY
TRBV5-1,TRBJ2-5,11,ASTLVVGETQY
TRBV5-1,TRBJ1-1,12,ASSLDPRGTEAF
TRBV4-1,TRBJ2-5,14,ASSRHGRGDKETQY
TRBV7-2,TRBJ1-2,13,ASSRSPTEGYGYT
TRBV19,TRBJ2-5,11,ASSIRDPETQY
TRBV5-6,TRBJ2-2,15,ASSSHQGARGTGELF